This entry is about one T cell receptor (beta chain). CDR1 and CDR2 from the germline V gene are SNHLY and FYNNEI. V was trimmed by 7 bases and J by 2 bases, leaving 16 bases between them. The CDR3 totals 15 residues. Per the original methods: From reference gene primer amplification, estimates of nucleated cell counts were derived. Repertoires were generated with immunoSEQ multiplex PCR, while TCRdb's copy carries only in-frame clones and drops some. From that table come the V and J calls and clone size; the DNA was used to work out D and trimming. The sample includes 100,000 to 150,000 clones, about 89% of them seen just once. This record belongs to a study of blood T cell repertoires in COVID-19. Study at large: Samples taken during acute and convalescent COVID-19 were collected in the United States, Italy and Spain. Sources were T cells, B-cell-depleted T cells, or PBMCs; the material itself was cDNA or gDNA.

The source is a man in his fifties or sixties with active or convalescent COVID-19. The sequencing sample was made of peripheral blood. V is TRBV2 and J is TRBJ2-3; D is uncertain. CDR3 bases: TGTGCCAGCACCACCCGAGGCCCAGACACAGATACGCAGTATTTT. Encoded protein: CASTTRGPDTDTQYF.